The present T cell receptor (beta chain) was sequenced within a study of response to subunit inactivated influenza vaccine. TCRdb redid the calling of the RT-PCR reads with MiXCR, one entry per CDR3 protein. This table holds around 650,000 distinct CDR3 sequences, 15% to 19% found once. Trimming pared 6 bases from V and 5 bases from J, leaving 10 bases between. This CDR3 region has 13 residues. V usage is TRBV12-3 or TRBV12-4 and J usage is TRBJ2-2; D is uncertain. This TCR was recovered from a man in his fifties who received an inactivated influenza vaccine. The specimen comprised PBMCs from blood, sampled about 12 days after vaccination. CDR3 residues: CASRYRRTGELFF. Here the CDR3 DNA reads TGTGCCAGCAGATACCGTAGAACCGGGGAGCTGTTTTTT.